Shown below are 25 T cell receptor beta chains from a single sample sequenced in a study of blood T cell repertoires in COVID-19. The method was immunoSEQ multiplex PCR; TCRdb's version includes in-frame clones alone and lacks a portion of them. The table lists about 210,000 clones, 75% to 85% of them singletons. Sequencing was performed on peripheral blood. These receptors all come from a man between 50 and 59 years old with COVID-19, enrolled during active disease.

The chain uses TRBV28 and TRBJ2-7, with TRBD2 identical over 7 bases. The germline V gene has CDR1 MDHEN and CDR2 SYDVKM. Trimming took 3 bases from V and 3 from J; bases not matched to a gene: 20. This CDR3 spans 19 amino acids. CDR3 coding DNA: TGTGCCAGCAGTTTTATCTTAGGGACTACCCCTGGCGACTACTACGAGCAGTACTTC. It codes for CASSFILGTTPGDYYEQYF.

The chain joins TRBV7-9 to TRBJ2-1, with TRBD1 matching over 9 bases. The CDR3 covers 17 residues. After removal of 3 bases from V and 7 bases from J, the junction contained 13 bases not matched to a gene. Looked up from germline, CDR1 is SEHNR and CDR2 is FQNEAQ (reference sequence). The CDR3 reads CASSFFTGTGIRNEQFF. The CDR3 nucleotides read TGTGCCAGCAGCTTTTTCACGGGGACAGGGATTCGAAATGAGCAGTTCTTC.

The chain has TRBV4-1 and TRBJ2-7; 10 bases are a match to TRBD1. Trimming cost V 1 base and J 5 bases; bases outside gene matches: 2. The CDR3 consists of 14 residues. Germline V gene sequence: CDR1 MGHRA, CDR2 YSYEKL. In nucleotides, the CDR3 is TGCGCCAGCAGCCAAGGACAGGGGGCCAACGAGCAGTACTTC. It yields the protein CASSQGQGANEQYF.

V and J are TRBV28 and TRBJ1-2; TRBD1 might be the D (5 bases). CDR3 size: 13 residues. Trimming shortened V by 6 bases and J by 0 bases, and 8 bases separated the two germline ends. Germline values: CDR1 MDHEN, CDR2 SYDVKM. The CDR3 DNA is TGTGCCAGCAGGACAGCGTCTAACTATGGCTACACCTTC. Protein sequence: CASRTASNYGYTF.

The chain is built from TRBV11-3 and TRBJ1-1, with unresolved D. Germline V gene sequence: CDR1 SGHNT, CDR2 YENEEA. The length of the CDR3 is 13 residues. The V gene lost 0 bases and the J gene lost 1 base, with 3 bases spanning the gap. This CDR3 is CASSLERNTEAFF. The CDR3 DNA is TGTGCCAGCAGCTTAGAGCGGAACACTGAAGCTTTCTTT.

The chain combines TRBV11-2 with TRBJ2-2; 8 nucleotides align to TRBD1. CDR1 is SGHAT, CDR2 FQNNGV, per germline. The CDR3 extends over 17 amino acids. V dropped 0 bases and J dropped 4; count of bases not matched to a gene: 7. Here the CDR3 reads CASSLDWSGGPTGELFF. CDR3 bases: TGTGCCAGCAGCTTAGATTGGTCAGGGGGCCCCACCGGGGAGCTGTTTTTT.

CDR3 residues: CASSYTSQGSYEQYF. The CDR3 nucleotides are TGTGCCAGCAGTTACACTTCCCAGGGATCCTACGAGCAGTACTTC. The chain uses TRBV6-5 and TRBJ2-7; perhaps TRBD1 as D (5 bases). Between the trimmed V and J ends, which lost 2 bases and 1 base, there was a span of 12 bases. This CDR3 contains 15 residues. Germline values: CDR1 MNHEY, CDR2 SVGAGI.

This clone appeared once. The chain joins TRBV19 to TRBJ1-2; maybe TRBD1 (5 bases). Germline lookup yields CDR1 LNHDA and CDR2 SQIVND (reference sequence). Trimming left V 2 bases short and J 8 bases short, with 12 bases between. This CDR3 region has 13 residues. CDR3 protein: CASSIRQGGGYTF. The CDR3 DNA is TGTGCCAGTAGTATACGGCAGGGCGGAGGCTACACCTTC.

V gene TRBV19 combines with J gene TRBJ2-5; 10 nucleotides agree with TRBD2. The CDR3 runs 13 residues. J lost 4 bases, V lost 11 bases, and 7 bases had no gene match. Germline CDR1 is LNHDA and CDR2 is SQIVND (reference sequence). The CDR3 coding sequence is TGTGCCTCAGCGGGGGGGATTGTAGAGACCCAGTACTTC. Protein sequence: CASAGGIVETQYF. Combining the CDR3 with reference TRBV19 and TRBJ2-5 gives the whole variable domain DGGITQSPKYLFRKEGQNVTLSCEQNLNHDAMYWYRQDPGQGLRLIYYSQIVNDFQKGDIAEGYSVSREKKESFPLTVTSAQKNPTAFYLCASAGGIVETQYFGPGTRLLVL.

V and J are TRBV19 and TRBJ1-5; 7 positions agree with TRBD1. CDR3 size: 15 residues. Germline trimming cut 4 bases from V and 6 bases from J; bases unmatched to any gene: 9. Germline CDR1 reads LNHDA; CDR2 reads SQIVND (reference sequence). The CDR3 protein is CASSSGQAGIQPQHF. CDR3 nucleotides: TGTGCCAGTAGTAGTGGACAGGCCGGGATTCAGCCCCAGCATTTT.

This clone has just a few counts. This chain links TRBV5-4 with TRBJ1-6; 7 bases are a match to TRBD1. Per germline, CDR1 SGHNT and CDR2 YYREEE (reference sequence). This CDR3 spans 16 amino acids. V lost 7 bases to trimming and J lost 1 base; unmatched junction nucleotides: 8. Here the CDR3 reads CASRKQGISYNSPLHF. Written as DNA, the CDR3 is TGTGCCAGCCGGAAACAGGGGATATCCTATAATTCACCCCTCCACTTT.

This rearrangement joins TRBV30 to TRBJ1-1, with no clear D. The CDR3 is 15 amino acids. V was cut by 6 bases and J by 0 bases, with 17 bases left in between. Germline CDR1 is GTSNPN and CDR2 is SVGIG (reference sequence). The CDR3 sequence: CACLPRERLNTEAFF. CDR3 DNA sequence: TGTGCCTGTCTTCCTCGAGAACGTTTGAACACTGAAGCTTTCTTT.

V is TRBV9 and J is TRBJ1-2, with TRBD1 matching over 10 bases. The CDR3 sequence is 15 residues long. J was trimmed by 10 bases and V by 0 bases; bases with no gene match: 9. The germline V gene encodes CDR1 SGDLS and CDR2 YYNGEE. The chain's CDR3 is CASSVEGQGWNDYTF. In DNA form, the CDR3 reads TGTGCCAGCAGCGTAGAGGGACAGGGGTGGAACGACTACACCTTC.

This chain joins TRBV12-3 or TRBV12-4 and TRBJ2-7; maybe TRBD1 (5 bases). V lost 6 bases and J lost 3, with 9 bases in between. This CDR3 contains 12 residues. The CDR3 protein is CASSPQGYEQYF. The CDR3 nucleotides are TGTGCCAGCAGCCCTCAGGGCTACGAGCAGTACTTC.

The chain recombines TRBV3-1 (or the pseudogene TRBV3-2) with TRBJ2-5, with 10 bases that match TRBD1. The V gene's germline CDR1 is LGHDT and CDR2 YNNKEL (reference sequence). V shed 4 bases and J 5 bases; nucleotides not matched to a gene: 13. The CDR3 extends over 17 amino acids. The chain's CDR3 is CASSPYLRQGAKETQYF. The CDR3 DNA is TGTGCCAGCAGCCCTTATTTGCGACAGGGGGCGAAGGAGACCCAGTACTTC.

This sequence joins TRBV11-2 and TRBJ1-2, with 8 positions matching TRBD1. Germline CDR1 SGHAT, CDR2 FQNNGV. Unmatched junction bases numbered 15, after V lost 6 bases and J lost 6 bases. CDR3 length: 16 amino acids. CDR3 amino acids: CASRVDWTGTGHGYTF. The CDR3 DNA reads TGTGCCAGCAGGGTAGACTGGACAGGGACCGGCCATGGCTACACCTTC. The variable domain in full, completed from reference TRBV11-2 and TRBJ1-2, reads EAGVAQSPRYKIIEKRQSVAFWCNPISGHATLYWYQQILGQGPKLLIQFQNNGVVDDSQLPKDRFSAERLKGVDSTLKIQPAKLEDSAVYLCASRVDWTGTGHGYTFGSGTRLTVV.

The J gene is TRBJ2-1, the V gene TRBV30; TRBD2 matches at 8 bases. Per germline, CDR1 GTSNPN and CDR2 SVGIG (reference sequence). This CDR3 has 16 amino acids. V was pared by 0 bases and J by 5 bases, with 9 bases of the junction left unmatched. Here the CDR3 DNA reads TGTGCCTGGAGTGTAGCGGGGGTAGGTTCGCACAATGAGCAGTTCTTC. Amino acids: CAWSVAGVGSHNEQFF.

V gene TRBV6-5 combines with J gene TRBJ1-2; TRBD1 matches 7 bases. The CDR3 contains 14 residues. In germline, CDR1 is MNHEY, CDR2 SVGAGI. V shed 7 bases, J shed 5 bases, and the junction held 10 bases outside the gene matches. The CDR3 region is CASIPGQSRYGYTF. In nucleotides, the CDR3 is TGTGCCAGCATCCCGGGACAGTCTCGGTATGGCTACACCTTC.

This clone was found a few times. J is TRBJ1-2 and V is TRBV10-3; tentatively, D is TRBD1 (6 bases). From germline, CDR1 is ENHRY and CDR2 SYGVKD. The CDR3 has 13 residues. The germline V and J ends were trimmed by 11 bases and 2 bases, with 15 bases remaining between them. CDR3 DNA sequence: TGTGCCTCCAGGGAGGGGGGGAACTATGGCTACACCTTC. It specifies CASREGGNYGYTF.

The chain has TRBV4-1 and TRBJ2-7; D ambiguous. V lost 0 bases and J lost 3, with 12 bases in between. CDR1 and CDR2 from the germline V gene are MGHRA and YSYEKL. The CDR3 contains 15 residues. The DNA of the CDR3 is TGCGCCAGCAGCCAAGATCACGGTAGAAGCTACGAGCAGTACTTC. Protein: CASSQDHGRSYEQYF.

The J gene is TRBJ2-7, the V gene TRBV5-5; 8 positions agree with TRBD1. The J segment lost 2 bases and the V segment lost 1 base, leaving 2 bases of the junction unmatched. Per the germline V gene, CDR1 is SGHKS and CDR2 is YYEKEE (reference sequence). The length of the CDR3 is 14 residues. CDR3 nucleotides: TGTGCCAGCAGCTTGCGGACAGGGACCTACGAGCAGTACTTC. Its protein is CASSLRTGTYEQYF.

This clone appeared a single time. V and J are TRBV5-6 and TRBJ2-1; a weak D match, TRBD2 (6 bases). Trimming took 2 bases from V and 3 from J, leaving 12 bases between them. CDR1 SGHDT and CDR2 YYEEEE come from the germline V gene. This CDR3 has 15 amino acids. The CDR3 DNA reads TGTGCCAGCAGCTTTAGGAGGGGTAACTACAATGAGCAGTTCTTC. This encodes CASSFRRGNYNEQFF.

The chain is built from TRBV6-2 or TRBV6-3 and TRBJ1-3, with 8 bases fitting TRBD1. This CDR3 has 14 amino acids. Losses at the gene ends were 5 bases for V and 4 bases for J; bases not matched to a gene: 4. The V gene's germline CDR1 is MNHEY and CDR2 SVGEGT. CDR3 amino acids: CASSPDRAGNTIYF. The CDR3 DNA reads as TGTGCCAGCAGTCCGGACAGGGCCGGAAACACCATATATTTT.

Here the CDR3 DNA reads TGTGCCAGCAGTTTAAAAGCGGGGGGTTCCTACGAGCAGTACTTC. This translates into CASSLKAGGSYEQYF. The J gene is TRBJ2-7, the V gene TRBV27; TRBD2 matches at 9 bases. Per the germline V gene, CDR1 is MNHEY and CDR2 is SMNVEV (reference sequence). The CDR3 length is 15 residues. J was trimmed by 1 base and V by 2 bases; bases with no gene match: 3.

For the CDR3, the DNA is TGTGCCAGCAGTTTATTGGACAGGGGTAAATCACCCCTCCACTTT. As protein: CASSLLDRGKSPLHF. The J gene is TRBJ1-6, the V gene TRBV27; 9 nucleotides line up with TRBD1. J was trimmed by 10 bases and V by 1 base; bases with no gene match: 5. The CDR3 is 15 amino acids. CDR1 MNHEY and CDR2 SMNVEV come from the germline V gene (reference sequence).